In its sample, the clone carrying this T cell receptor (beta chain) was seen many times. Germline values: CDR1 LGHDT, CDR2 YNNKEL (reference sequence). The CDR3 spans 21 residues. With V trimmed by 2 bases and J by 2 bases, 19 bases remained unmatched. The data were taken from a study of identical twins. TCRdb ran MiXCR on the 5' RACE reads and lists one entry per CDR3 protein. The sample holds around 160,000 distinct CDR3 sequences; around 3.5% are singletons and the top ten take 7% to 10%. This clonotype was obtained from a man younger than 35 in good health. The V and J genes are TRBV3-1 and TRBJ2-3; 10 bases are shared with TRBD2. Sequenced material: memory T cells sorted from blood. CDR3 coding DNA: TGTGCCAGCAGCCAACGAATCATCGGGACTAGCGTGAGAGGAAACACAGATACGCAGTATTTT. Its translation: CASSQRIIGTSVRGNTDTQYF.